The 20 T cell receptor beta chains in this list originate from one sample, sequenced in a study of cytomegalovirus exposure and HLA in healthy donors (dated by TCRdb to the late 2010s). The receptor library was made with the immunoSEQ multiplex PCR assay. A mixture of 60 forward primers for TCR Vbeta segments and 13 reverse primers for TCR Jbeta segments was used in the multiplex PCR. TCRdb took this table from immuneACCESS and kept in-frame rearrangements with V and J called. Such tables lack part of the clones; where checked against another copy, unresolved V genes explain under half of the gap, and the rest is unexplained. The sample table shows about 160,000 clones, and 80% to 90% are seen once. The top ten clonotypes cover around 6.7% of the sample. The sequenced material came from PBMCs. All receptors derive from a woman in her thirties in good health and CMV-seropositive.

The CDR3 reads CASSIVAGKRAEAFF. The DNA of the CDR3 is TGTGCCAGTAGTATAGTAGCAGGGAAAAGGGCTGAAGCTTTCTTT. The gene calls are TRBV19 and TRBJ1-1; D possibly corresponds to TRBD1 (5 bases). This CDR3 spans 15 amino acids. CDR1 is LNHDA, CDR2 SQIVND, per germline (reference sequence). The ends were cut back, 1 base at V and 6 bases at J, with 15 bases in the middle.

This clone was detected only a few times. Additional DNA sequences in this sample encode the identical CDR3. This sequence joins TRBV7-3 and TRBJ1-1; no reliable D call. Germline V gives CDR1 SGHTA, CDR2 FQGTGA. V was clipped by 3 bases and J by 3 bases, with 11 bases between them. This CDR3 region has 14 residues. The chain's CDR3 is CASSLSPGDTEAFF. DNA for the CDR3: TGTGCCAGCAGCTTGAGCCCGGGTGACACTGAAGCTTTCTTT.

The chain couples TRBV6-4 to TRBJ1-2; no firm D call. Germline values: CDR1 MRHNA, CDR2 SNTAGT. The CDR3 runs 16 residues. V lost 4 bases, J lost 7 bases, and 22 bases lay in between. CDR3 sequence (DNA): TGTGCCAGCAGTGCCCACCGGGAGGGCCAACCCCGTGGCTACACCTTC. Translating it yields CASSAHREGQPRGYTF.

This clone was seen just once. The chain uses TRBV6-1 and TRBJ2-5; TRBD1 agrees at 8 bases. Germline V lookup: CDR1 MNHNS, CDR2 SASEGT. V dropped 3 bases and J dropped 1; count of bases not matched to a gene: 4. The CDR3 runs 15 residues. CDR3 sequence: CASSELDRVQETQYF. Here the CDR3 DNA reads TGTGCCAGCAGTGAGCTGGACAGGGTCCAAGAGACCCAGTACTTC.

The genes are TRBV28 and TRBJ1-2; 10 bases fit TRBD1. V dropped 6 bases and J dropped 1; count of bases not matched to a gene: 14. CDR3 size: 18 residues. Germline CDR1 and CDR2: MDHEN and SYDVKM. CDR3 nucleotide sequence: TGTGCCAGCAGGACGTCTCGGGACAGGGGCCCTCTTAACTATGGCTACACCTTC. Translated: CASRTSRDRGPLNYGYTF.

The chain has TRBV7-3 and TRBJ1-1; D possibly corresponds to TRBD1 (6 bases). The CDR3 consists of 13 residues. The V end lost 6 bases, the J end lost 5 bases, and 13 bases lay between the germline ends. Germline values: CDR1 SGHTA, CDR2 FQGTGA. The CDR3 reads CASSQGHGTEAFF. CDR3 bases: TGTGCCAGCAGTCAGGGGCATGGAACTGAAGCTTTCTTT.

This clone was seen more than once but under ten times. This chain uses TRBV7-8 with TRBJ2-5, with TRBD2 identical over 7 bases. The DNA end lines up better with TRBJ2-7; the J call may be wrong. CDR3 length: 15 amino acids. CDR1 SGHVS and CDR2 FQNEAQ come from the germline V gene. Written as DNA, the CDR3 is TGTGCCAGCAGCTTAATGGGGGGGTCCCCCCACGAGCAGTACTTC. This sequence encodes CASSLMGGSPHEQYF.

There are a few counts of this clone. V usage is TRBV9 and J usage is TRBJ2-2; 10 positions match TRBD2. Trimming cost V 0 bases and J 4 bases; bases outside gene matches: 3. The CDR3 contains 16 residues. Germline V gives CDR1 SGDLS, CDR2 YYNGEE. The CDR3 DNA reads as TGTGCCAGCAGCGTAGTTTCTAGCGGGGGCACCGGGGAGCTGTTTTTT. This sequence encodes CASSVVSSGGTGELFF.

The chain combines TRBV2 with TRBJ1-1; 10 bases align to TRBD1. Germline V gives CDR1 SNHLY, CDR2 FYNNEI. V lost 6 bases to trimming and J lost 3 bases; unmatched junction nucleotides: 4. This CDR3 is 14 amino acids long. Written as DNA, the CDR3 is TGTGCCAGCAGCACCGGGACAGGGGACACTGAAGCTTTCTTT. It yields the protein CASSTGTGDTEAFF.

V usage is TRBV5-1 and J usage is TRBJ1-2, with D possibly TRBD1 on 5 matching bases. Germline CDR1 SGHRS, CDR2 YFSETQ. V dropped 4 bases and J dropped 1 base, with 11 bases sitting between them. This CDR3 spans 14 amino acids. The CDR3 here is CASSPLGGNYGYTF. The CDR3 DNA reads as TGCGCCAGCAGCCCTCTGGGGGGTAACTATGGCTACACCTTC.

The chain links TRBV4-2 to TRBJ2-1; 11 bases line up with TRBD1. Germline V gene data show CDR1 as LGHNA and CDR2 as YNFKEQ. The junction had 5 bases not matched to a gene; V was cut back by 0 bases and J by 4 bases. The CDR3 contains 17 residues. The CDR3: CASSQDSDRGRYNEQFF. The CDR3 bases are TGTGCCAGCAGCCAAGATTCGGACAGGGGGCGTTACAATGAGCAGTTCTTC.

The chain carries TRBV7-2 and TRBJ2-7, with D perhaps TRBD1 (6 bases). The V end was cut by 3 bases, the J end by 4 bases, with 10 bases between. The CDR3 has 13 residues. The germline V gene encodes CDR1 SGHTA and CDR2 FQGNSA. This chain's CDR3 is CASSFRTGYEQYF. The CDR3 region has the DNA TGTGCCAGCAGCTTCCGTACAGGGTACGAGCAGTACTTC.

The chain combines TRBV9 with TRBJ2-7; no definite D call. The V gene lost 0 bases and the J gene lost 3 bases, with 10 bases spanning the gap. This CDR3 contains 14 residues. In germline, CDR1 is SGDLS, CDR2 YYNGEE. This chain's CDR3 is CASSVGAQYYEQYF. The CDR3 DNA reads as TGTGCCAGCAGCGTAGGAGCGCAATACTACGAGCAGTACTTC.

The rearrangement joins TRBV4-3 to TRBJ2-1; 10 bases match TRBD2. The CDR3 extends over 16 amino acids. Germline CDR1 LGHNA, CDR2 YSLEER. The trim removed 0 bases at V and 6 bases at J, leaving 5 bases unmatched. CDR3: CASSQEGAGGSNEQFF. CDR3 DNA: TGCGCCAGCAGCCAAGAAGGAGCGGGGGGGTCCAATGAGCAGTTCTTC.

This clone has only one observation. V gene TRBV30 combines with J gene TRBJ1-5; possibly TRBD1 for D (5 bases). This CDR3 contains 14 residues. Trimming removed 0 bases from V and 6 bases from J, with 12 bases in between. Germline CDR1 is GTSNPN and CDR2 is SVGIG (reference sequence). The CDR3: CAWSVPQGSQPQHF. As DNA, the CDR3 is TGTGCCTGGAGTGTCCCGCAGGGAAGTCAGCCCCAGCATTTT.

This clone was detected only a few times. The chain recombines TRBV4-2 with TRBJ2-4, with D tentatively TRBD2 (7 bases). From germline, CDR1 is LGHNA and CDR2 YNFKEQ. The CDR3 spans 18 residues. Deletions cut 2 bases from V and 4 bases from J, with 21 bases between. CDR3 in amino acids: CASSQFLSGDTPKNIQYF. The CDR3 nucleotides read TGTGCCAGCAGCCAATTCCTAAGCGGGGACACCCCAAAAAACATTCAGTACTTC.

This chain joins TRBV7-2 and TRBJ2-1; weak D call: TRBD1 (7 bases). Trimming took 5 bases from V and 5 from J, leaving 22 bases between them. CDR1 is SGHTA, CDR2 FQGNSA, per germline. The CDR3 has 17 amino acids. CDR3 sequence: CASSPRQGGDRDNEQFF. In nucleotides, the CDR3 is TGTGCCAGCAGCCCTCGACAGGGCGGGGATAGAGACAATGAGCAGTTCTTC. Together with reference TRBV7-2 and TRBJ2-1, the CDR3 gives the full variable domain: GAGVSQSPSNKVTEKGKDVELRCDPISGHTALYWYRQSLGQGLEFLIYFQGNSAPDKSGLPSDRFSAERTGGSVSTLTIQRTQQEDSAVYLCASSPRQGGDRDNEQFFGPGTRLTVL.

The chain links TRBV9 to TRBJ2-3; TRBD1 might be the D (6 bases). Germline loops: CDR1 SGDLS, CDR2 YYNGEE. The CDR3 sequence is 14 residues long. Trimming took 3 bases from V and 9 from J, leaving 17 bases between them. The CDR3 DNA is TGTGCCAGCAGCGGGTTTACAGGGTTCTTAACGCAGTATTTT. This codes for CASSGFTGFLTQYF.

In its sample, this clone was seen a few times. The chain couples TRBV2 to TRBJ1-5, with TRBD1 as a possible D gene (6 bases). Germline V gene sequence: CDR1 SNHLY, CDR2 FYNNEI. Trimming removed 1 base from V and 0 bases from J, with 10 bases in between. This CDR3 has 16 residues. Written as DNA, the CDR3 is TGTGCCAGCAGTGAAGGAGGACAGTATAGCAATCAGCCCCAGCATTTT. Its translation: CASSEGGQYSNQPQHF.

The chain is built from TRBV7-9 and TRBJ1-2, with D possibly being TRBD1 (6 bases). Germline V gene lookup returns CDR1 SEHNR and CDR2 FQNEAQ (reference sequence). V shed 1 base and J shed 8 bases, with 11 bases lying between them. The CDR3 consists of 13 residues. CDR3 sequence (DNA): TGTGCCAGCAGCTTAGTAAGCCAGGGGGGCTACACCTTC. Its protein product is CASSLVSQGGYTF.